This T cell receptor beta chain was observed in a study of blood T cell repertoires in COVID-19. Study information: Samples taken during acute and convalescent COVID-19 were collected in the United States, Italy and Spain. In each case, the material was cDNA or gDNA derived from T cells, B-cell-depleted T cells, or PBMCs.

Authors' analysis steps: Cell counts per sample came from amplifying reference gene primers. Clones were read by immunoSEQ multiplex PCR, and TCRdb kept only the in-frame ones, dropping some. V and J calls and clone size follow that table, whereas D and trimming were derived from the DNA. The profile shows about 250,000 clones, about 86% of them singletons. The CDR3 contains 15 residues. In germline, CDR1 is LGHNA, CDR2 YNFKEQ. After removal of 5 bases from V and 5 bases from J, the junction contained 6 bases not matched to a gene. This chain joins TRBV4-2 and TRBJ2-3; 11 nucleotides line up with TRBD2. The sequence derives from a man over 45 with active or convalescent COVID-19. Specimen: peripheral blood. Here the CDR3 DNA reads TGTGCCAGCAGCATCGGGACTAGCGGCCAAGATACGCAGTATTTT. Protein: CASSIGTSGQDTQYF.